The 31 T cell receptor beta chains presented below share a single source sample, sequenced in a study of T cell changes during pregnancy in multiple sclerosis. Only in-frame clones appear in the TCRdb table, and some are missing; sequencing was by immunoSEQ multiplex PCR. The sample shows about 89,000 clones, around 94% of them seen only once. The starting material was peripheral blood, obtained in the third trimester of pregnancy. These receptors were obtained from a female donor with multiple sclerosis, enrolled in a pregnancy study.

The V and J genes are TRBV30 and TRBJ2-5, with D possibly TRBD1 on 6 matching bases. Germline V lookup: CDR1 GTSNPN, CDR2 SVGIG (reference sequence). CDR3 length: 12 amino acids. Deletions cut 7 bases from V and 2 bases from J, with 11 bases between. CDR3 region: CAFERGQETQYF. The CDR3, as DNA: TGTGCCTTTGAGAGGGGGCAAGAGACCCAGTACTTC.

The chain links TRBV7-8 to TRBJ2-2; D not certain. Germline V gene lookup returns CDR1 SGHVS and CDR2 FQNEAQ. V was clipped by 5 bases and J by 3 bases, with 10 bases between them. The length of the CDR3 is 14 residues. Written as DNA, the CDR3 is TGTGCCAGCAGCCCACGTGGCTACACCGGGGAGCTGTTTTTT. This codes for CASSPRGYTGELFF.

The V gene is TRBV29-1, the J gene TRBJ2-1, with 9 bases matching TRBD1. The CDR3 runs to 14 residues. Germline assignment: CDR1 SQVTM and CDR2 ANQGSEA. With V trimmed by 4 bases and J by 2 bases, 3 bases remained unmatched. The CDR3 region has the DNA TGCAGCGTTGCGGGACAGGGACCCTACAATGAGCAGTTCTTC. Protein sequence: CSVAGQGPYNEQFF.

This clone was picked up a small number of times. The J gene is TRBJ1-1, the V gene TRBV29-1; D remains ambiguous. Germline-derived CDR1 and CDR2 are SQVTM and ANQGSEA. Between the trimmed V and J ends, which lost 2 bases and 6 bases, there was a span of 10 bases. This CDR3 spans 12 amino acids. The CDR3 loop is CSVELEEPEAFF. CDR3 nucleotides: TGCAGCGTTGAATTGGAGGAACCTGAAGCTTTCTTT.

The chain links TRBV5-4 to TRBJ1-2, with D possibly being TRBD1 (6 bases). This CDR3 is 13 amino acids long. Trimming removed 4 bases from V and 4 bases from J, with 11 bases in between. Germline V lookup: CDR1 SGHNT, CDR2 YYREEE (reference sequence). CDR3 loop: CASSPSQGYGYTF. The CDR3 DNA sequence: TGTGCCAGCAGCCCTTCACAGGGCTATGGCTACACCTTC.

This clone was detected once. J is TRBJ2-1 and V is TRBV7-9; 7 bases line up with TRBD1. The CDR3 runs to 17 residues. V gave up 1 base and J gave up 2 bases; unmatched junction bases: 8. CDR1 and CDR2 (germline): SEHNR, FQNEAQ (reference sequence). This CDR3 is CASSLEGAGSAYNEQFF. CDR3 coding DNA: TGTGCCAGCAGCTTAGAGGGGGCAGGGAGTGCCTACAATGAGCAGTTCTTC.

The V gene is TRBV4-2, the J gene TRBJ1-1; the match to TRBD1 covers 9 bases. This CDR3 comprises 14 residues. After removal of 4 bases from V and 5 bases from J, the junction contained 5 bases not matched to a gene. Germline lookup yields CDR1 LGHNA and CDR2 YNFKEQ. CDR3 amino acids: CASSPGTGWTEAFF. The CDR3 DNA follows: TGTGCCAGCAGCCCCGGGACAGGGTGGACTGAAGCTTTCTTT.

The rearrangement links TRBV5-1 to TRBJ2-1; 10 bases line up with TRBD2. V lost 7 bases and J lost 7; bases outside the gene matches: 11. The CDR3 loop spans 15 amino acids. Germline loops: CDR1 SGHRS, CDR2 YFSETQ. The CDR3 nucleotides read TGCGCCAGCCGCCCACTAGCGGGAAGGGGGAATGAGCAGTTCTTC. Translating gives CASRPLAGRGNEQFF.

The table lists this clone with a count of one. The chain combines TRBV27 with TRBJ2-7; D unresolved. V was trimmed by 4 bases and J by 4 bases, leaving 17 bases between them. This CDR3 has 15 residues. Germline V lookup: CDR1 MNHEY, CDR2 SMNVEV (reference sequence). The CDR3: CASSSVQAGRYEQYF. The CDR3 DNA follows: TGTGCCAGCAGTTCGGTCCAGGCTGGTAGGTACGAGCAGTACTTC.

The chain employs TRBV10-2 and TRBJ2-3, with 12 bases aligning to TRBD2. J was trimmed by 6 bases and V by 5 bases; bases with no gene match: 3. The germline CDR1 and CDR2 sequences are WSHSY and SAAADI. The CDR3 spans 14 residues. CDR3 in amino acids: CASSPSGRADTQYF. In nucleotides, the CDR3 is TGCGCCAGCAGTCCTAGCGGGAGGGCCGATACGCAGTATTTT.

V and J are TRBV2 and TRBJ2-3, with 8 bases that match TRBD2. Germline CDR1 SNHLY, CDR2 FYNNEI. The V and J ends lost 5 bases and 4 bases, in that order; junction bases with no gene match: 8. The CDR3 is 15 residues long. The CDR3 loop reads CASSPGTSSADTQYF. For the CDR3, the DNA is TGTGCCAGCAGTCCCGGGACTAGTTCGGCAGATACGCAGTATTTT.

This chain joins TRBV28 and TRBJ1-2, with 7 bases matching TRBD1. V shed 6 bases, J shed 7 bases, and the junction held 20 bases outside the gene matches. CDR1 and CDR2 (germline): MDHEN, SYDVKM. This CDR3 is 17 amino acids long. CDR3 amino acids: CASSYFDRVPGLGGYTF. CDR3 nucleotides: TGTGCCAGCAGCTACTTTGACAGGGTACCTGGTCTTGGTGGCTACACCTTC.

The chain uses TRBV4-1 and TRBJ1-1; the D is unclear. The V gene's germline CDR1 is MGHRA and CDR2 YSYEKL. The CDR3 runs 15 residues. Trimming took 8 bases from V and 0 from J, leaving 16 bases between them. CDR3 protein: CASREASHLNTEAFF. The CDR3 bases are TGCGCCAGCCGGGAAGCGTCGCACCTGAACACTGAAGCTTTCTTT.

The CDR3 sequence is CASSIDRREWYEQYF. The CDR3 bases are TGTGCCAGTAGTATAGATCGCAGGGAATGGTACGAGCAGTACTTC. This rearrangement joins TRBV19 to TRBJ2-7; the D gene is possibly TRBD1 (5 bases). Germline CDR1 reads LNHDA; CDR2 reads SQIVND (reference sequence). This CDR3 has 15 residues. Trimming shortened V by 0 bases and J by 4 bases, and 13 bases separated the two germline ends. The entire variable domain, with the rest obtained from reference TRBV19 and TRBJ2-7, is as follows: DGGITQSPKYLFRKEGQNVTLSCEQNLNHDAMYWYRQDPGQGLRLIYYSQIVNDFQKGDIAEGYSVSREKKESFPLTVTSAQKNPTAFYLCASSIDRREWYEQYFGPGTRLTVT.

The chain joins TRBV5-1 to TRBJ2-6; maybe TRBD2 (6 bases). This CDR3 comprises 18 residues. V was trimmed by 1 base and J by 1 base, leaving 15 bases between them. The V gene's germline CDR1 is SGHRS and CDR2 YFSETQ. In DNA form, the CDR3 reads TGCGCCAGCAGCTTGCCCCAGGGCCGGGGGTCTGGGGCCAACGTCCTGACTTTC. Translating it yields CASSLPQGRGSGANVLTF.

CDR3 coding DNA: TGTGCCAGCAGAACCGGGACAGGGAGGACCTACGAGCAGTACTTC. As protein: CASRTGTGRTYEQYF. The chain employs TRBV6-1 and TRBJ2-7, with 9 nucleotides matching TRBD1. Per germline, CDR1 MNHNS and CDR2 SASEGT. The V segment lost 6 bases and the J segment 2 bases; nucleotides outside the gene matches: 8. This CDR3 has 15 residues.

V usage is TRBV13 and J usage is TRBJ2-1, with 10 bases fitting TRBD2. The length of the CDR3 is 15 residues. Losses at the gene ends were 1 base for V and 7 bases for J; bases not matched to a gene: 4. Germline loops: CDR1 PRHDT, CDR2 FYEKMQ (reference sequence). The CDR3 sequence: CASSLVLAGVNEQFF. The CDR3 DNA reads as TGTGCCAGCAGCTTAGTGCTAGCGGGAGTAAATGAGCAGTTCTTC.

The V call is TRBV5-1, the J call TRBJ2-1; TRBD2 matches at 9 bases. Unmatched junction bases numbered 6, after V lost 0 bases and J lost 5 bases. The CDR3 totals 16 residues. CDR1 is SGHRS, CDR2 YFSETQ, per germline. CDR3 protein: CASSLEVTSGNNEQFF. As DNA, the CDR3 is TGCGCCAGCAGCTTGGAGGTGACTAGCGGAAACAATGAGCAGTTCTTC.

This chain uses TRBV27 with TRBJ2-7, with 7 positions matching TRBD1. Germline CDR1 MNHEY, CDR2 SMNVEV (reference sequence). The CDR3 covers 13 residues. V was clipped by 8 bases and J by 2 bases; unmatched bases: 6. The CDR3 DNA reads as TGTGCCAGCCAGCGACAGGGCCCCTACGAGCAGTACTTC. This encodes CASQRQGPYEQYF.

The rearrangement uses TRBV27 and TRBJ2-1; TRBD1 agrees at 7 bases. CDR1 and CDR2 (germline): MNHEY, SMNVEV (reference sequence). The CDR3 has 14 amino acids. The junction had 1 base not matched to a gene; V was cut back by 3 bases and J by 2 bases. CDR3 bases: TGTGCCAGCAGTTTGGGACAGACCTACAATGAGCAGTTCTTC. It translates to CASSLGQTYNEQFF.

This clone was recorded once. The chain carries TRBV9 and TRBJ2-4, with 9 bases matching TRBD1. The germline V gene encodes CDR1 SGDLS and CDR2 YYNGEE. The V gene end was trimmed by 4 bases and the J gene end by 1 base; junction bases not matched to a gene: 12. The CDR3 extends over 18 amino acids. Here the CDR3 reads CASSLPGQGLLAKNIQYF. The CDR3 DNA follows: TGTGCCAGCAGCCTACCGGGACAGGGTCTATTGGCCAAAAACATTCAGTACTTC.

This clone was counted only a few times. The chain carries TRBV27 and TRBJ1-2; D unresolved. V was trimmed by 5 bases and J by 6 bases, leaving 19 bases between them. The CDR3 is 15 amino acids. Germline CDR1 reads MNHEY; CDR2 reads SMNVEV (reference sequence). The CDR3 nucleotides are TGTGCCAGCAGTCCTACCCCGGAAGTGAGGGATGGCTACACCTTC. Its translation: CASSPTPEVRDGYTF.

The J gene is TRBJ2-1, the V gene TRBV4-1, with D maybe TRBD2 (5 bases). This CDR3 region has 12 residues. The germline V gene has CDR1 MGHRA and CDR2 YSYEKL. Trimming left V 1 base short and J 12 bases short, with 10 bases between. The CDR3 loop reads CASSQVGIVQFF. CDR3 nucleotides: TGCGCCAGCAGCCAAGTCGGGATTGTGCAGTTCTTC.

The rearrangement uses TRBV6-4 and TRBJ1-5; the match to TRBD1 covers 11 bases. The trim removed 4 bases at V and 3 bases at J, leaving 14 bases unmatched. In germline, CDR1 is MRHNA, CDR2 SNTAGT. This CDR3 is 19 amino acids long. In DNA, the CDR3 is TGTGCCAGCAGTGTTAAAATACTTGGACAGGGGGCTACCAATCAGCCCCAGCATTTT. This sequence encodes CASSVKILGQGATNQPQHF.

V usage is TRBV5-1 and J usage is TRBJ2-1, with 8 bases aligning to TRBD2. This CDR3 has 16 amino acids. V gave up 0 bases and J gave up 4 bases; unmatched junction bases: 6. Germline V gene sequence: CDR1 SGHRS, CDR2 YFSETQ. Here the CDR3 DNA reads TGCGCCAGCAGCTTGGAAGGTAGCGGGACTTACAATGAGCAGTTCTTC. It yields the protein CASSLEGSGTYNEQFF.

The chain uses TRBV19 and TRBJ1-5; TRBD1 matches 10 bases. The length of the CDR3 is 14 residues. From germline, CDR1 is LNHDA and CDR2 SQIVND (reference sequence). V dropped 4 bases and J dropped 4; count of bases not matched to a gene: 1. For the CDR3, the DNA is TGTGCCAGTAGTACGGGACAGGGGAATCAGCCCCAGCATTTT. The encoded protein is CASSTGQGNQPQHF.

This clone was seen only once. The chain recombines TRBV13 with TRBJ2-1; 8 nucleotides agree with TRBD2. J was trimmed by 4 bases and V by 4 bases; bases with no gene match: 6. From germline, CDR1 is PRHDT and CDR2 FYEKMQ (reference sequence). This CDR3 region has 15 residues. The CDR3, as DNA: TGTGCCAGCAGCTCCCTGGCGGGGGGATACAATGAGCAGTTCTTC. Translated: CASSSLAGGYNEQFF.

V usage is TRBV28 and J usage is TRBJ2-7, with D possibly being TRBD2 (6 bases). CDR1 MDHEN and CDR2 SYDVKM come from the germline V gene. The V end lost 4 bases, the J end lost 0 bases, and 13 bases lay between the germline ends. CDR3 size: 15 residues. CDR3 coding DNA: TGTGCCAGCAGTTGGGGACTCGCCAGCTCCTACGAGCAGTACTTC. It codes for CASSWGLASSYEQYF.

This clone was detected once. A junction boundary mismatches the germline segment, possibly from a read error. The V gene is TRBV3-1 (or the pseudogene TRBV3-2), the J gene TRBJ2-3; unclear D gene. In germline, CDR1 is LGHDT, CDR2 YNNKEL (reference sequence). The CDR3 spans 9 residues. The CDR3 here is CASSQGLRF. In DNA, the CDR3 is TGTGCCAGCAGCCAGGGCTTGAGATTC.

The chain combines TRBV21-1 with TRBJ1-5; the table's D call, TRBD1, has no DNA check behind it. TRBV21-1 constitutes a pseudogene. The CDR3 sequence is 16 residues long. In DNA, the CDR3 is TGTGCCAGCAGCTTCCGGACAGGGAAAGGCAATCAGCCCCAGCATTTT. Its protein is CASSFRTGKGNQPQHF.

The rearrangement uses TRBV18 and TRBJ1-2; 9 nucleotides match TRBD1. CDR3 size: 17 residues. The ends lost 3 bases at V and 3 bases at J; junction bases unmatched: 11. CDR1 is KGHSH, CDR2 LQKENI, per germline. The CDR3 sequence is CASSPLGQGSLDYGYTF. The CDR3 bases are TGTGCCAGCTCACCTCTAGGACAGGGGTCCCTCGACTATGGCTACACCTTC.